A single sample gave rise to the 27 T cell receptor beta chains below, sequenced in a study of shared clonotypes between healthy human individuals. Only in-frame clones appear in the TCRdb table, and some are missing; sequencing was by immunoSEQ multiplex PCR. The profile shows approximately 100,000 clones, about 63% of them singletons. Sequencing was done on a sample of memory CD8+ T cells sorted from blood. The subset: CD45RO+ cells pooled with CCR7-negative TemRA cells. The receptors stem from a woman between 25 and 40 years old in good health.

V and J are TRBV5-4 and TRBJ1-2; 8 positions agree with TRBD1. The germline CDR1 and CDR2 sequences are SGHNT and YYREEE (reference sequence). The CDR3 runs 13 residues. V shed 2 bases and J 4 bases; nucleotides not matched to a gene: 1. Written as DNA, the CDR3 is TGTGCCAGCAGCTTTACAGGGGGCTATGGCTACACCTTC. Translated, it gives CASSFTGGYGYTF.

Written as DNA, the CDR3 is TGTGCCTACTTTGGTACAGGGAGGTCGTTTGGCTACACCTTC. Residues: CAYFGTGRSFGYTF. V is TRBV30 and J is TRBJ1-2; tentative D call: TRBD1 (6 bases). V lost 7 bases and J lost 7, with 22 bases in between. Per germline, CDR1 GTSNPN and CDR2 SVGIG (reference sequence). There are 14 residues in the CDR3.

This clone is termed medium-sized. Other DNA sequences in this sample translate to the same CDR3. V and J are TRBV11-2 and TRBJ2-1, with D perhaps TRBD1 or TRBD2 (5 bases each). With 2 bases removed from V and 5 bases from J, the gap between germline ends came to 19 bases. Germline CDR1 and CDR2: SGHAT and FQNNGV. The CDR3 consists of 17 residues. The CDR3 DNA follows: TGTGCCAGCAGCTTATTCAGTGGGACGGGGATTGACAATGAGCAGTTCTTC. This encodes CASSLFSGTGIDNEQFF.

With respect to this clone: A far larger clone is one nucleotide away, so this likely arose from a read error. This sample includes further DNA sequences coding for the same CDR3. This chain joins TRBV6-4 and TRBJ1-2, with 7 positions matching TRBD1. V lost 4 bases to trimming and J lost 11 bases; unmatched junction nucleotides: 22. The CDR3 totals 17 residues. Germline V gene sequence: CDR1 MRHNA, CDR2 SNTAGT. The CDR3 loop reads CASSVAAETGAVSGYTF. For the CDR3, the DNA is TGTGCCAGCAGTGTCGCGGCCGAAACAGGGGCCGTCAGTGGTTACACCTTC.

A few counts support this clone. The V and J genes are TRBV7-9 and TRBJ2-5, with no clear D. CDR1 and CDR2 from the germline V gene are SEHNR and FQNEAQ (reference sequence). V dropped 4 bases and J dropped 3 bases, with 15 bases sitting between them. This CDR3 region has 15 residues. The CDR3 loop reads CASSSSWVQEETQYF. The CDR3 nucleotides are TGTGCCAGCAGCTCAAGCTGGGTCCAAGAAGAGACCCAGTACTTC.

The chain has TRBV13 and TRBJ2-7; 7 bases are shared with TRBD1. The ends lost 4 bases at V and 5 bases at J; junction bases unmatched: 2. Germline V gene data show CDR1 as PRHDT and CDR2 as FYEKMQ (reference sequence). CDR3 length: 12 residues. The DNA of the CDR3 is TGTGCCAGCAGCTCGACAGGGAACGAGCAGTACTTC. Its protein is CASSSTGNEQYF.

This clone came up once. The V call is TRBV2, the J call TRBJ1-5, with 8 bases identical to TRBD1. Germline CDR1 and CDR2: SNHLY and FYNNEI. Trimming cost V 6 bases and J 2 bases; bases outside gene matches: 9. The CDR3 is made up of 16 amino acids. CDR3 residues: CASSENQGARNQPQHF. The DNA for the CDR3 is TGTGCCAGCAGCGAAAATCAGGGGGCCCGCAATCAGCCCCAGCATTTT.

This chain links TRBV10-3 with TRBJ2-7; D may be TRBD1 (5 bases). This CDR3 contains 13 residues. The V end lost 3 bases, the J end lost 0 bases, and 6 bases lay between the germline ends. Per germline, CDR1 ENHRY and CDR2 SYGVKD. CDR3 nucleotide sequence: TGTGCCATCAGTGACAGGGACTCCTACGAGCAGTACTTC. Amino acids: CAISDRDSYEQYF.

The rearrangement links TRBV28 to TRBJ2-7, with D hard to call. The germline gives CDR1 MDHEN, CDR2 SYDVKM. The V and J ends lost 3 bases and 2 bases respectively, with 5 bases between them. This CDR3 is 12 amino acids long. DNA of the CDR3: TGTGCCAGCAGTTTTATTCCCTACGAGCAGTACTTC. This codes for CASSFIPYEQYF.

V usage is TRBV28 and J usage is TRBJ2-2, with 10 bases fitting TRBD2. The V segment lost 2 bases and the J segment 7 bases; nucleotides outside the gene matches: 16. This CDR3 has 19 amino acids. Looked up from germline, CDR1 is MDHEN and CDR2 is SYDVKM. Here the CDR3 reads CASSLRLAGGLEKIGELFF. The CDR3 bases are TGTGCCAGCAGTTTACGGTTAGCGGGAGGCTTAGAGAAGATCGGGGAGCTGTTTTTT.

This chain uses TRBV6-1 with TRBJ1-6; no clear D gene. CDR3 length: 13 residues. With 6 bases removed from V and 8 bases from J, the gap between germline ends came to 11 bases. Germline values: CDR1 MNHNS, CDR2 SASEGT. The CDR3 reads CASSFEQHSPLHF. The CDR3 DNA reads as TGTGCCAGCAGCTTCGAACAGCATTCACCCCTCCACTTT.

In its sample, this clone was seen many times. This rearrangement joins TRBV6-5 to TRBJ1-3; no reliable D call. The CDR3 length is 16 residues. Trimming removed 0 bases at V and 4 bases at J, with 13 bases between. Germline CDR1 reads MNHEY; CDR2 reads SVGAGI. CDR3 protein: CASSYSPEGGGNTIYF. Here the CDR3 DNA reads TGTGCCAGCAGTTACTCCCCGGAGGGCGGCGGAAACACCATATATTTT.

As DNA, the CDR3 is TGTGCCAGCAGCGGACCGGGACAGGGTAACTATGGCTACACCTTC. It codes for CASSGPGQGNYGYTF. This chain links TRBV5-5 with TRBJ1-2; 9 positions agree with TRBD1. Germline lookup yields CDR1 SGHKS and CDR2 YYEKEE (reference sequence). The ends lost 4 bases at V and 1 base at J; junction bases unmatched: 5. The CDR3 contains 15 residues.

CDR3 coding DNA: TGTGCCACCAGCAGACAGCACAATCAGCCCCAGCATTTT. This translates into CATSRQHNQPQHF. The chain couples TRBV15 to TRBJ1-5; D remains ambiguous. The germline V gene encodes CDR1 LNHNV and CDR2 YYDKDF (reference sequence). V was trimmed by 2 bases and J by 3 bases, leaving 5 bases between them. CDR3 length: 13 residues.

The J gene is TRBJ2-7, the V gene TRBV4-1; 7 bases are a match to TRBD2. This CDR3 has 17 amino acids. The V gene end was trimmed by 4 bases and the J gene end by 4 bases; junction bases not matched to a gene: 16. Germline-derived CDR1 and CDR2 are MGHRA and YSYEKL. CDR3 sequence (DNA): TGCGCCAGCAGCCTAAGACTAGCTATTGTCCCCCGATACGAGCAGTACTTC. Its protein is CASSLRLAIVPRYEQYF.

As to this clone: A far more abundant clone sits one base away, making this likely a read error. The chain links TRBV28 to TRBJ2-7, with TRBD1 identical over 9 bases. The CDR3 totals 16 residues. Germline CDR1 reads MDHEN; CDR2 reads SYDVKM. The CDR3 region is CVSSQYGTGRRNEQYF. DNA of the CDR3: TGTGTCAGCAGTCAATATGGGACAGGGAGGAGGAACGAGCAGTACTTC. The entire variable domain, with the rest obtained from reference TRBV28 and TRBJ2-7, is as follows: DVKVTQSSRYLVKRTGEKVFLECVQDMDHENMFWYRQDPGLGLRLIYFSYDVKMKEKGDIPEGYSVSREKKERFSLILESASTNQTSMYLCVSSQYGTGRRNEQYFGPGTRLTVT.

The chain has TRBV6-6 and TRBJ2-7; D is undetermined. Germline CDR1 reads MNHNY; CDR2 reads SVGAGI (reference sequence). The V and J ends lost 5 bases and 4 bases respectively, with 12 bases between them. The CDR3 is made up of 13 amino acids. CDR3 DNA: TGTGCCAGCAGTACAAGCCTAGGGTACGAGCAGTACTTC. It is translated as CASSTSLGYEQYF.

The rearrangement links TRBV5-8 to TRBJ2-7, with TRBD2 matching 10 bases. The CDR3 sequence is 16 residues long. The V gene end was trimmed by 4 bases and the J gene end by 1 base; junction bases not matched to a gene: 8. From germline, CDR1 is SGHTS and CDR2 YDEGEE. The CDR3 DNA sequence: TGTGCCAGCAGCCAGGACGGGACTAGCGTATCCTACGAGCAGTACTTC. It translates to CASSQDGTSVSYEQYF.

The CDR3 is CASSLAAWGELFF. In nucleotides, the CDR3 is TGTGCCAGCAGCTTAGCCGCTTGGGGGGAGCTGTTTTTT. The chain employs TRBV7-6 and TRBJ2-2; D is uncertain. V lost 0 bases and J lost 8, with 7 bases in between. CDR3 length: 13 residues. From germline, CDR1 is SGHVS and CDR2 FNYEAQ.

The chain recombines TRBV15 with TRBJ1-5, with D uncertain. Germline CDR1 and CDR2: LNHNV and YYDKDF (reference sequence). The CDR3 covers 15 residues. Trimming removed 0 bases from V and 4 bases from J, with 10 bases in between. Here the CDR3 DNA reads TGTGCCACCAGCAGAGATCTGTCACAGAATCAGCCCCAGCATTTT. This gives the protein CATSRDLSQNQPQHF.

V is TRBV7-9 and J is TRBJ2-1; D is perhaps TRBD2 (5 bases). Germline V CDR1 and CDR2: SEHNR, FQNEAQ (reference sequence). There are 16 residues in the CDR3. Between the trimmed V and J ends, which lost 3 bases and 0 bases, there was a span of 12 bases. This chain's CDR3 is CASSLTMPSSYNEQFF. The CDR3 DNA reads as TGTGCCAGCAGCTTGACTATGCCGAGCTCCTACAATGAGCAGTTCTTC. Full variable domain (outside the CDR3, taken from reference TRBV7-9 and TRBJ2-1): DTGVSQNPRHKITKRGQNVTFRCDPISEHNRLYWYRQTLGQGPEFLTYFQNEAQLEKSRLLSDRFSAERPKGSFSTLEIQRTEQGDSAMYLCASSLTMPSSYNEQFFGPGTRLTVL.

The chain has TRBV30 and TRBJ1-5; D gene uncertain. The V end lost 1 base, the J end lost 7 bases, and 17 bases lay between the germline ends. The CDR3 is 15 residues long. Germline-derived CDR1 and CDR2 are GTSNPN and SVGIG (reference sequence). The DNA of the CDR3 is TGTGCCTGGAGTGGTCACCCTCCGATGGGGCAGCCCCAGCATTTT. This sequence encodes CAWSGHPPMGQPQHF.

The V gene is TRBV5-1, the J gene TRBJ2-5, with D perhaps given as TRBD1 or TRBD2 (6 bases each). The CDR3 has 14 amino acids. V dropped 0 bases and J dropped 4 bases, with 10 bases sitting between them. Germline CDR1 and CDR2: SGHRS and YFSETQ. Here the CDR3 DNA reads TGCGCCAGCAGCTTGGAAGGGGGGCGAGAGACCCAGTACTTC. Encoded protein: CASSLEGGRETQYF.

The chain carries TRBV6-6 and TRBJ2-5; D perhaps matches TRBD2 (5 bases). The DNA matches TRBJ2-7 better at its end, which makes the J call doubtful. The germline gives CDR1 MNHNY, CDR2 SVGAGI (reference sequence). The CDR3 extends over 13 amino acids. As DNA, the CDR3 is TGTGCCAGCAGGGACCGGGGTACCTACGAGCAGTACTTC. Its protein product is CASRDRGTYEQYF.

The V gene is TRBV28, the J gene TRBJ2-2; no definite D call. V was clipped by 3 bases and J by 0 bases, with 8 bases between them. Germline assignment: CDR1 MDHEN and CDR2 SYDVKM. This CDR3 comprises 15 residues. CDR3 nucleotides: TGTGCCAGCAGTTTTCGGCAGTCGAACACCGGGGAGCTGTTTTTT. Its protein product is CASSFRQSNTGELFF. The whole variable domain, remainder taken from reference TRBV28 and TRBJ2-2, is DVKVTQSSRYLVKRTGEKVFLECVQDMDHENMFWYRQDPGLGLRLIYFSYDVKMKEKGDIPEGYSVSREKKERFSLILESASTNQTSMYLCASSFRQSNTGELFFGEGSRLTVL.

In the case of this clone: A far larger clone is only one base removed, so a read error is likely. Other DNA sequences in the same sample also yield this CDR3. J is TRBJ2-3 and V is TRBV25-1, with D perhaps given as TRBD1 or TRBD2 (5 bases each). This CDR3 comprises 16 residues. The germline gives CDR1 MGHDK, CDR2 SYGVNS. The CDR3 DNA follows: TGTGCCAGCAGTGGGGCAGGGAGCGGCGGTACAGATACGCAATATTTT. It yields the protein CASSGAGSGGTDTQYF.

This clone was detected only a few times. The chain combines TRBV27 with TRBJ2-2, with TRBD1 as a possible D gene (6 bases). The germline V gene encodes CDR1 MNHEY and CDR2 SMNVEV (reference sequence). With 4 bases removed from V and 9 bases from J, the gap between germline ends came to 12 bases. This CDR3 is built from 13 residues. The CDR3 loop reads CASSWAQGRELFF. The DNA of the CDR3 is TGTGCCAGCAGTTGGGCACAGGGTAGGGAGCTGTTTTTT.